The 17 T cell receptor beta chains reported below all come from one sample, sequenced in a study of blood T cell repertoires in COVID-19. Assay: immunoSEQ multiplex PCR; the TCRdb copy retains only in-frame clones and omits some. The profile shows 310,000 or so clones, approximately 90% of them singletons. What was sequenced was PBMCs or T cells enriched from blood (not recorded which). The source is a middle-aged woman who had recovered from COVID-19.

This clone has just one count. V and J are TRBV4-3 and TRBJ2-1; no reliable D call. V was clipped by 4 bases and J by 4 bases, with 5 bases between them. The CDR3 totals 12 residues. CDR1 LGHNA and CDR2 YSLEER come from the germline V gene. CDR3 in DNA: TGCGCCAGCAGCCTCTATTACAATGAGCAGTTCTTC. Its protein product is CASSLYYNEQFF.

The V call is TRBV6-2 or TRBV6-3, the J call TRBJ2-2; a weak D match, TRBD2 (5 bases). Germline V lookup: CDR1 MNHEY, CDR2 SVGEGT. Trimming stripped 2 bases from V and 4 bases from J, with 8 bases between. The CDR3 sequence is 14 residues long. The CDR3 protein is CASSYPGSTGELFF. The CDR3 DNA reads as TGTGCCAGCAGTTACCCGGGATCCACCGGGGAGCTGTTTTTT.

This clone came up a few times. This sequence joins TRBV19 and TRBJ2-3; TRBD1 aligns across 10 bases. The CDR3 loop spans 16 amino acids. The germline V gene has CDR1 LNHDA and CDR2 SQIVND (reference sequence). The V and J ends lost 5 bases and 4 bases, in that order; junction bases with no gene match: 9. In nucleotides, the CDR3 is TGTGCCAGTAGTCTTAGGGACAGGGGCCGGGCAGATACGCAGTATTTT. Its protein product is CASSLRDRGRADTQYF.

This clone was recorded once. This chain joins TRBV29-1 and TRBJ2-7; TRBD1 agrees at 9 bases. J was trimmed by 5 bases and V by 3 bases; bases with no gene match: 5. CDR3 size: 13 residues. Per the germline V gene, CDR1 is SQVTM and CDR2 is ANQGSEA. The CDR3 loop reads CSVDLQGADEQYF. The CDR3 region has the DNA TGCAGCGTTGATTTACAGGGGGCCGACGAGCAGTACTTC.

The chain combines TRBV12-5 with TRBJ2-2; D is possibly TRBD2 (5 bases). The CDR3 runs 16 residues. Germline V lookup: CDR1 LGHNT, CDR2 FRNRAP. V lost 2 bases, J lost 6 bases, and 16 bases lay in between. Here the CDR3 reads CASGLPSLEMAGELFF. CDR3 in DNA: TGTGCTAGTGGTTTGCCTAGCCTAGAGATGGCCGGGGAGCTGTTTTTT.

The CDR3 is CASTPGRDVYNEQFF. The CDR3 coding sequence is TGTGCCAGTACACCAGGGCGGGATGTCTACAATGAGCAGTTCTTC. The rearrangement links TRBV19 to TRBJ2-1, with D perhaps matching TRBD2 (6 bases). CDR1 is LNHDA and CDR2 is SQIVND in the germline V gene (reference sequence). The CDR3 consists of 15 residues. Trimming cost V 7 bases and J 3 bases, with 16 bases left between them.

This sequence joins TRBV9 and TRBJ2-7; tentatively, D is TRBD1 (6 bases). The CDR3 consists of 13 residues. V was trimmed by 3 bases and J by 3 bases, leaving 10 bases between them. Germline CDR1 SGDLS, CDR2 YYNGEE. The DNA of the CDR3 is TGTGCCAGCAGCGCCCGGGACAACTACGAGCAGTACTTC. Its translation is CASSARDNYEQYF.

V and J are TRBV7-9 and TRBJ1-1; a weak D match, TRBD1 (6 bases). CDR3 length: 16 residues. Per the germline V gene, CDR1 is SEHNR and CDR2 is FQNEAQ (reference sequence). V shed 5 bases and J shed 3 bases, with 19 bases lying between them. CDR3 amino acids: CASSPNRWAGDTEAFF. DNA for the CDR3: TGTGCCAGCAGCCCCAATCGGTGGGCAGGGGACACTGAAGCTTTCTTT.

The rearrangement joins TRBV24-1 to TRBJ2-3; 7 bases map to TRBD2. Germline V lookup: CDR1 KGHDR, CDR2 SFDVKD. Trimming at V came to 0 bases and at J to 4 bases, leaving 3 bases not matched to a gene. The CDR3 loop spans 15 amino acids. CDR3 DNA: TGTGCCACCAGTGATTTGCAGGGAGGGGCAGATACGCAGTATTTT. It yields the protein CATSDLQGGADTQYF.

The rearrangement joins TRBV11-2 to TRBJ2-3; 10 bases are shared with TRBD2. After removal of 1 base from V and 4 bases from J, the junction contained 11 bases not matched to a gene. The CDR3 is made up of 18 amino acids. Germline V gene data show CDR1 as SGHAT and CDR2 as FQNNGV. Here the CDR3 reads CASSLVLGAGGPADTQYF. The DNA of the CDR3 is TGTGCCAGCAGCTTAGTGTTAGGAGCGGGAGGGCCCGCAGATACGCAGTATTTT.

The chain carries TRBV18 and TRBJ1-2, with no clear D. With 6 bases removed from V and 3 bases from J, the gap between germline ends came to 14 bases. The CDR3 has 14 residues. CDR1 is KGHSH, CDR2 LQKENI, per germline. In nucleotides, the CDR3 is TGTGCCAGCTCCCACGAGGTTCTCGACTATGGCTACACCTTC. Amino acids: CASSHEVLDYGYTF.

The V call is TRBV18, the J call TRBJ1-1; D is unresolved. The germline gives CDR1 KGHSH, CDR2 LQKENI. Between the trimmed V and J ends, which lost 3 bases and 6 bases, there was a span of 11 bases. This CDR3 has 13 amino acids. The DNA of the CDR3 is TGTGCCAGCTCACCCATGGCGGAGCCTGAAGCTTTCTTT. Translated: CASSPMAEPEAFF.

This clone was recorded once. The CDR3 coding sequence is TGTGCCAGCAGTGAGACAATGAACACTGAAGCTTTCTTT. Translating gives CASSETMNTEAFF. The chain joins TRBV2 to TRBJ1-1; D is uncertain. The CDR3 sequence is 13 residues long. The V gene lost 3 bases and the J gene lost 0 bases, with 5 bases spanning the gap. Per the germline V gene, CDR1 is SNHLY and CDR2 is FYNNEI.

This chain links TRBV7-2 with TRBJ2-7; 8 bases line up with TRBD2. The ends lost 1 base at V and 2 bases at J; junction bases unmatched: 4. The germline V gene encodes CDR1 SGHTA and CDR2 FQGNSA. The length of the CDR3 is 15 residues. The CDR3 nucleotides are TGTGCCAGCAGCTTAGGAGCGGGAGACCCCTACGAGCAGTACTTC. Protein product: CASSLGAGDPYEQYF.

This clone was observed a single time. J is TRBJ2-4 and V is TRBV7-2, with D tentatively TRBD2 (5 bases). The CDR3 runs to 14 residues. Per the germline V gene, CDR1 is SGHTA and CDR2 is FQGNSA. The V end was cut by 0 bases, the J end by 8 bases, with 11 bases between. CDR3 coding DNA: TGTGCCAGCAGCTTAGCTTACATGGAGGACATTCAGTACTTC. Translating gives CASSLAYMEDIQYF.

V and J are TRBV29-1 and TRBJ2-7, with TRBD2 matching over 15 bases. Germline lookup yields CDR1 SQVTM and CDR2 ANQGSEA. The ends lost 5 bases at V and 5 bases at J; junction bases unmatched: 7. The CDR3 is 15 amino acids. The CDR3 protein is CSVTGTSGGKDEQYF. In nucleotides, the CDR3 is TGCAGCGTTACCGGGACTAGCGGGGGGAAAGACGAGCAGTACTTC.

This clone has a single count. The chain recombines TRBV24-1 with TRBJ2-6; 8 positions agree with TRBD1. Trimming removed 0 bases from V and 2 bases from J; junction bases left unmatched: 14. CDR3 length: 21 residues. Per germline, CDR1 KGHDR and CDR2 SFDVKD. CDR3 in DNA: TGTGCCACCAGTGATTTGAGGGAAGATAGGACAGGGTTGACTGGGGCCAACGTCCTGACTTTC. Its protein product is CATSDLREDRTGLTGANVLTF.